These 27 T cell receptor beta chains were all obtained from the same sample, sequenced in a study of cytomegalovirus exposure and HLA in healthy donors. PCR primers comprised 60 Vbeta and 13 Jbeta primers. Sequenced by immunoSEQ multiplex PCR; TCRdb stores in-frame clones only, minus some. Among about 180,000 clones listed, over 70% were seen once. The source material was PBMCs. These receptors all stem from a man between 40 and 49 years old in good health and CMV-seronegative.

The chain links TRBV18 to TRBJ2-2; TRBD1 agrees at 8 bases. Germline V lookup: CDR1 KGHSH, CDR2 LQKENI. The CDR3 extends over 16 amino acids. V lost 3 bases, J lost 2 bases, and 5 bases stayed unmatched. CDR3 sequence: CASSPTTGANTGELFF. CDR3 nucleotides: TGTGCCAGCTCACCGACGACAGGGGCTAACACCGGGGAGCTGTTTTTT.

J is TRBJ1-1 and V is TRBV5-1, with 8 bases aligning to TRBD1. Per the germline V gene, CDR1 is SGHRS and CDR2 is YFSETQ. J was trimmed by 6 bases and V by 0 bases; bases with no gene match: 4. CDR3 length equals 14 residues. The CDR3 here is CASSLAGQGAEAFF. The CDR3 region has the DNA TGCGCCAGCAGCTTGGCCGGACAGGGCGCTGAAGCTTTCTTT.

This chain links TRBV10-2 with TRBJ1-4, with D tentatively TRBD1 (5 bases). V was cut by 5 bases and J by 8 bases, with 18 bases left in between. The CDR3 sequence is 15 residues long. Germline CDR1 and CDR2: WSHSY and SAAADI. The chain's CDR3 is CASSPPGLTTEKLFF. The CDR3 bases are TGCGCCAGCAGTCCCCCGGGACTCACCACCGAAAAACTGTTTTTT.

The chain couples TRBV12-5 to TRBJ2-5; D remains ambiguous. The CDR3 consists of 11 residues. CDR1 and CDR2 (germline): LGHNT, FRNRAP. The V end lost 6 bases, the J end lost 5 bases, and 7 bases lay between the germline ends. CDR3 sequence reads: CASGLSETQYF. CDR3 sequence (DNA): TGTGCTAGTGGACTCTCGGAGACCCAGTACTTC.

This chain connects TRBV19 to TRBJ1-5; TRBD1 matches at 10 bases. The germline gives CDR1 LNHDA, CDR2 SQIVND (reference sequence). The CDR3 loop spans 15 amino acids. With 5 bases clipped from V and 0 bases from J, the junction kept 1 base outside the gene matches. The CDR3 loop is CASSDRGHSNQPQHF. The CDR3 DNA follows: TGTGCCAGTAGTGACAGGGGGCATAGCAATCAGCCCCAGCATTTT.

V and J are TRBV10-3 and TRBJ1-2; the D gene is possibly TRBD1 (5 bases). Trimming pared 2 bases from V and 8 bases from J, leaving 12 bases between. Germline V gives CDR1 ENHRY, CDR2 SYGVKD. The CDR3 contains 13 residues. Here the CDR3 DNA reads TGTGCCATCAGTGAGAATAGGGGATTCGGCTACACCTTC. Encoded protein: CAISENRGFGYTF.

The CDR3 DNA reads as TGTGCCAGCAGCTTAGGGGCGGGAAGTCCCTACGAGCAGTACTTC. It is translated as CASSLGAGSPYEQYF. The chain combines TRBV7-2 with TRBJ2-7; the D gene is possibly TRBD2 (6 bases). Trimming removed 1 base at V and 2 bases at J, with 12 bases between. CDR1 SGHTA and CDR2 FQGNSA come from the germline V gene. The CDR3 consists of 15 residues.

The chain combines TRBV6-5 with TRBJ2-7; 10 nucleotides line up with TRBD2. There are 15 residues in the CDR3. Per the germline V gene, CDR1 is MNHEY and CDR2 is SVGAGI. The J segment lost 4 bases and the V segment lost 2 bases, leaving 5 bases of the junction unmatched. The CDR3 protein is CASSYGASGGYEQYF. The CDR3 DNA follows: TGTGCCAGCAGTTACGGGGCTAGCGGGGGTTACGAGCAGTACTTC.

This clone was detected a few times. CDR3 loop: CASSWGQNNEQFF. The CDR3 DNA is TGTGCCAGCTCATGGGGACAGAACAATGAGCAGTTCTTC. The chain has TRBV18 and TRBJ2-1; 7 bases align to TRBD1. V lost 5 bases to trimming and J lost 5 bases; unmatched junction nucleotides: 3. The CDR3 has 13 amino acids. Germline CDR1 KGHSH, CDR2 LQKENI.

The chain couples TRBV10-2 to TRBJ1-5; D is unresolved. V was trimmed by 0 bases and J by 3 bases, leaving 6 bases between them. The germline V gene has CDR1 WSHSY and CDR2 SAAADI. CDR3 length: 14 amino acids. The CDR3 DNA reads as TGCGCCAGCAGTGAGTCGAGCCTCAATCAGCCCCAGCATTTT. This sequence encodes CASSESSLNQPQHF.

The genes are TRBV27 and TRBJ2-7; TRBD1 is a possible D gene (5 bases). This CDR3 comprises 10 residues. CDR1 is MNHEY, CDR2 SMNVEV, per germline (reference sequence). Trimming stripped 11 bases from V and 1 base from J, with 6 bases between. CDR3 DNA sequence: TGTGCCGCAGGGTCCTACGAGCAGTACTTC. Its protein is CAAGSYEQYF.

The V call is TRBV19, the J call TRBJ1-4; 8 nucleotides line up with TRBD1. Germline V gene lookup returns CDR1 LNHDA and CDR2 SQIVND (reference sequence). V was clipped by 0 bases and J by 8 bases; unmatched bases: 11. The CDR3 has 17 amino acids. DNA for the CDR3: TGTGCCAGTAGTATAGAGCGGACAGGGCTGGGCTCGGAAAAACTGTTTTTT. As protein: CASSIERTGLGSEKLFF.

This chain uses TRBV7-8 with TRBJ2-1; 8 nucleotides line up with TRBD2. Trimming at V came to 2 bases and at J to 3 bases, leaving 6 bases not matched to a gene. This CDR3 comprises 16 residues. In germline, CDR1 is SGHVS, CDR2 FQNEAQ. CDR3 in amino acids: CASSLTGLAGYNEQFF. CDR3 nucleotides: TGTGCCAGCAGCTTAACAGGACTAGCTGGCTACAATGAGCAGTTCTTC.

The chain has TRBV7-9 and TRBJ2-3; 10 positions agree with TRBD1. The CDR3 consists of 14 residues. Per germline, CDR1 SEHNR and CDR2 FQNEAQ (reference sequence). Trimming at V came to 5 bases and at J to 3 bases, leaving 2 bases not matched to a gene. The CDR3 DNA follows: TGTGCCAGCAGCCCGGGACAGGGGACAGATACGCAGTATTTT. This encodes CASSPGQGTDTQYF.

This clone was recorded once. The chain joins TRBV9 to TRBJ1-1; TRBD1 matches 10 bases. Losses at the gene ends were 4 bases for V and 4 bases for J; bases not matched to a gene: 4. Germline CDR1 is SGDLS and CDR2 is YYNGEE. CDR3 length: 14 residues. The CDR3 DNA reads TGTGCCAGCAGCACGGACAGGGGGTCCACTGAAGCTTTCTTT. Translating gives CASSTDRGSTEAFF. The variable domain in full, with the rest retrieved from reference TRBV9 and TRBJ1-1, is DSGVTQTPKHLITATGQRVTLRCSPRSGDLSVYWYQQSLDQGLQFLIQYYNGEERAKGNILERFSAQQFPDLHSELNLSSLELGDSALYFCASSTDRGSTEAFFGQGTRLTVV.

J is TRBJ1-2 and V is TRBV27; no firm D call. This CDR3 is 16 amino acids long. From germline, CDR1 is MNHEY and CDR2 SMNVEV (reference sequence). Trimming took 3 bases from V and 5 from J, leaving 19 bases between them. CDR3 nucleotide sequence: TGTGCCAGCAGTTTTCCCATACGCGGGCTGGGGTATGGCTACACCTTC. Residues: CASSFPIRGLGYGYTF.

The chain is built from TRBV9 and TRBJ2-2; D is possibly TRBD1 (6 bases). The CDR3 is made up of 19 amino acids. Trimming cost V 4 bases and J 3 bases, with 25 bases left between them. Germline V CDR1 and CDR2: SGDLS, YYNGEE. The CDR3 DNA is TGTGCCAGCAGCCCCTTCCCTCCGCCCCTACAGGGTGACACCGGGGAGCTGTTTTTT. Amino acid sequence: CASSPFPPPLQGDTGELFF.

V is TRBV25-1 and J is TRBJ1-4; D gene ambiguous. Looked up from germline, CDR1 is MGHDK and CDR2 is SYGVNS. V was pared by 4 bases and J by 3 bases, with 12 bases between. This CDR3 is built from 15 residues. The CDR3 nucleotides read TGTGCCAGCAGTGGCTCCGGGAAACCTAATGAAAAACTGTTTTTT. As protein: CASSGSGKPNEKLFF.

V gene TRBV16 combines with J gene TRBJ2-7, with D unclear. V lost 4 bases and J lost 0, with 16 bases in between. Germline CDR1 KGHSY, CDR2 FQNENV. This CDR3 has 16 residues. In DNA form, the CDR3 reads TGTGCCAGCAGCCCCCCCCCACCCAGAAGCTCCTACGAGCAGTACTTC. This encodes CASSPPPPRSSYEQYF.

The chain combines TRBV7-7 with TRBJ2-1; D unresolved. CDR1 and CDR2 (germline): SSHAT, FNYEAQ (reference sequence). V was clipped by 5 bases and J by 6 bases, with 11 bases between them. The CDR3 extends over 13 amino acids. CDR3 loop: CASSRRLGNEQFF. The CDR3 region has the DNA TGTGCCAGCAGCCGAAGACTGGGCAATGAGCAGTTCTTC. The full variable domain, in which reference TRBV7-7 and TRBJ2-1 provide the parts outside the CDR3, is GAGVSQSPRYKVTKRGQDVTLRCDPISSHATLYWYQQALGQGPEFLTYFNYEAQPDKSGLPSDRFSAERPEGSISTLTIQRTEQRDSAMYRCASSRRLGNEQFFGPGTRLTVL.

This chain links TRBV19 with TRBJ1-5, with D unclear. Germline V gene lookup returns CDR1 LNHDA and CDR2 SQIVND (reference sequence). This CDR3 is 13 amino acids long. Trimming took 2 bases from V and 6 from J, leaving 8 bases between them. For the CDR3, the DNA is TGTGCCAGTAGTATAAATAGAGCTCAGCCCCAGCATTTT. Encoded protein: CASSINRAQPQHF.

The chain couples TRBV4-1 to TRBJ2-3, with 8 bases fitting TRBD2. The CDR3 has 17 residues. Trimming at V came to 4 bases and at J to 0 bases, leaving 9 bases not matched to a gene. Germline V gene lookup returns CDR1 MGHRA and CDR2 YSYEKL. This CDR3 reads CASSLRASGQSTDTQYF. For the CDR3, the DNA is TGCGCCAGCAGCCTTCGGGCTAGCGGGCAGAGCACAGATACGCAGTATTTT.

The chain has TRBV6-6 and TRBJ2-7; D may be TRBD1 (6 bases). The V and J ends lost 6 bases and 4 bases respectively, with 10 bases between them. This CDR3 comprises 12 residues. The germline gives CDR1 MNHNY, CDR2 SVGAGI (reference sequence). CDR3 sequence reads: CASRQGSYEQYF. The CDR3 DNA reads TGTGCCAGCAGACAGGGATCGTACGAGCAGTACTTC.

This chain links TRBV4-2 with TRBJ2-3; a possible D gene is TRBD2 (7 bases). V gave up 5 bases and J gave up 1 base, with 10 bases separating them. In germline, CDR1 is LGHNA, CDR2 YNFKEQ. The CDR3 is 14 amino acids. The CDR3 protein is CASSEGGGTDTQYF. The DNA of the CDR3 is TGTGCCAGCAGCGAAGGGGGGGGCACAGATACGCAGTATTTT.

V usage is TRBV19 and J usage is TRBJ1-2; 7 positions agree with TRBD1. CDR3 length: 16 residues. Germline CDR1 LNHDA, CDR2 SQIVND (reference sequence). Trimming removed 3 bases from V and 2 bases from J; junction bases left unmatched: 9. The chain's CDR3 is CASSIPRTGPNYGYTF. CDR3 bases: TGTGCCAGTAGTATTCCCCGGACAGGTCCCAACTATGGCTACACCTTC.

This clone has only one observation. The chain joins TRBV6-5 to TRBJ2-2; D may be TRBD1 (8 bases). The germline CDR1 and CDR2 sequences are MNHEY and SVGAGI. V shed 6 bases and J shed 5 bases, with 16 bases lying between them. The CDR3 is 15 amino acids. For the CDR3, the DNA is TGTGCCAGCAGCCTACAGGGGGGGGATACCGGGGAGCTGTTTTTT. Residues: CASSLQGGDTGELFF.

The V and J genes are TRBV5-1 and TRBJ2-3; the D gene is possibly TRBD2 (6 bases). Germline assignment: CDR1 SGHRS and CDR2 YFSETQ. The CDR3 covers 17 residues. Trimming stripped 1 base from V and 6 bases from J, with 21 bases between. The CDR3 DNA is TGCGCCAGCAGCTTGACCACTAGCAGACGGCAGAGGGATACGCAGTATTTT. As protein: CASSLTTSRRQRDTQYF.